These 4 T cell receptor beta chains came from one sample sequenced in a study of T cell changes during pregnancy in multiple sclerosis (dated by TCRdb to the late 2010s). Library preparation employed the immunoSEQ multiplex PCR assay. TCRdb took this table from immuneACCESS and kept in-frame rearrangements with V and J called. Such tables lack part of the clones; where checked against another copy, unresolved V genes explain under half of the gap, and the rest is unexplained. This sample comprises tens of thousands of clones, almost 95% of them detected only once. The top ten hold 0.65% to 0.9% of the sample. The source was peripheral blood, collected in the first trimester of pregnancy. These receptors all come from a female donor with multiple sclerosis, enrolled in a pregnancy study.

CDR3 sequence reads: CASSESRANYGYTF. The CDR3 DNA reads TGTGCCAGCAGTGAATCTCGGGCTAACTATGGCTACACCTTC. V gene TRBV25-1 combines with J gene TRBJ1-2, with D uncertain. The germline V and J ends were trimmed by 1 base and 0 bases, with 6 bases remaining between them. The CDR3 is 14 residues long. CDR1 and CDR2 from the germline V gene are MGHDK and SYGVNS.

V usage is TRBV18 and J usage is TRBJ1-4, with D perhaps TRBD1 (5 bases). The V end was cut by 6 bases, the J end by 6 bases, with 17 bases between. In germline, CDR1 is KGHSH, CDR2 LQKENI. The CDR3 contains 15 residues. The chain's CDR3 is CASSLNRDSHEKLFF. The CDR3 DNA reads TGTGCCAGCTCTCTTAATCGGGACTCTCATGAAAAACTGTTTTTT. Drawing the rest from reference TRBV18 and TRBJ1-4, the complete variable domain is NAGVMQNPRHLVRRRGQEARLRCSPMKGHSHVYWYRQLPEEGLKFMVYLQKENIIDESGMPKERFSAEFPKEGPSILRIQQVVRGDSAAYFCASSLNRDSHEKLFFGSGTQLSVL.

The chain is built from TRBV4-3 and TRBJ2-3; 11 nucleotides match TRBD2. The CDR3 is 16 residues long. Per the germline V gene, CDR1 is LGHNA and CDR2 is YSLEER. Losses at the gene ends were 4 bases for V and 0 bases for J; bases not matched to a gene: 3. CDR3 nucleotide sequence: TGCGCCAGCAGCCCCCGACTAGCGGGGAGCACAGATACGCAGTATTTT. As protein: CASSPRLAGSTDTQYF.

J is TRBJ2-2 and V is TRBV9, with D unclear. Looked up from germline, CDR1 is SGDLS and CDR2 is YYNGEE. The CDR3 has 14 amino acids. V was cut by 1 base and J by 5 bases, with 9 bases left in between. This CDR3 is CASSVMGQTGELFF. The CDR3 DNA sequence: TGTGCCAGCAGCGTAATGGGCCAGACCGGGGAGCTGTTTTTT.